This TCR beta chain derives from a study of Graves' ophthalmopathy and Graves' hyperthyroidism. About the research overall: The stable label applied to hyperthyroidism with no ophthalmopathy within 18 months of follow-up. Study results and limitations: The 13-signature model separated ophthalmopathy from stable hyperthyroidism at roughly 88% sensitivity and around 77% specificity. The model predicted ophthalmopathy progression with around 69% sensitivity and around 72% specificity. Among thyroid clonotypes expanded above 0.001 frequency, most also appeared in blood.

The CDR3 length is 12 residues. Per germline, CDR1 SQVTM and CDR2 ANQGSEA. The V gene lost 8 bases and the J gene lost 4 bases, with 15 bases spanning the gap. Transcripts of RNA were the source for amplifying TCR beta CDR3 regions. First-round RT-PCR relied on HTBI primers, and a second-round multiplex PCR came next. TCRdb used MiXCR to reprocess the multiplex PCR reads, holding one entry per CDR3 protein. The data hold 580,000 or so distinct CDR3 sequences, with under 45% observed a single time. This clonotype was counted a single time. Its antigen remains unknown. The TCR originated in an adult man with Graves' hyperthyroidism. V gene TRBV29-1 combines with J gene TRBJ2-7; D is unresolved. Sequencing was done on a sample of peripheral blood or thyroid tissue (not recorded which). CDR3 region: CSSPPEGYEQYF. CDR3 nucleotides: TGCAGCTCACCACCGGAAGGGTACGAGCAGTACTTC.